This T cell receptor beta chain is from a study of CD8+ T cells in alopecia areata. Study-level findings and limits: Lesional scalp, especially alopecia totalis/universalis, showed higher clonality than normal scalp. Persistence of many expanded lesional clones was seen in scalp and blood during tofacitinib. Tofacitinib delivered significant drops in scalp clonality and in expanded CD8+ clones among the top 100.

Sequencing templates came from extracted RNA that was reverse transcribed into cDNA. Sequencing was performed with immunoSEQ multiplex PCR; in TCRdb, only in-frame clones are kept and a portion is missing. Altogether roughly 210,000 clones are present, less than 50% being singletons, with the ten largest covering around 3%. The V gene end was trimmed by 5 bases and the J gene end by 4 bases; junction bases not matched to a gene: 10. Germline CDR1 and CDR2: SEHNR and FQNEAQ (reference sequence). The CDR3 length is 16 residues. Treatment defined: oral pan-JAK inhibitor, 5-10 mg twice daily. A remark on this clone: Its antigen is not identified.

V and J are TRBV7-9 and TRBJ2-1, with 8 bases lining up with TRBD2. The input for sequencing was CD4+ T cells sorted from blood, taken at roughly week 36, from a patient treated with tofacitinib. This receptor was identified in a human donor with alopecia areata. CDR3 region: CASSTRSGTSYNEQFF. CDR3 sequence (DNA): TGTGCCAGCAGCACCCGTTCCGGGACTAGTTACAATGAGCAGTTCTTC.